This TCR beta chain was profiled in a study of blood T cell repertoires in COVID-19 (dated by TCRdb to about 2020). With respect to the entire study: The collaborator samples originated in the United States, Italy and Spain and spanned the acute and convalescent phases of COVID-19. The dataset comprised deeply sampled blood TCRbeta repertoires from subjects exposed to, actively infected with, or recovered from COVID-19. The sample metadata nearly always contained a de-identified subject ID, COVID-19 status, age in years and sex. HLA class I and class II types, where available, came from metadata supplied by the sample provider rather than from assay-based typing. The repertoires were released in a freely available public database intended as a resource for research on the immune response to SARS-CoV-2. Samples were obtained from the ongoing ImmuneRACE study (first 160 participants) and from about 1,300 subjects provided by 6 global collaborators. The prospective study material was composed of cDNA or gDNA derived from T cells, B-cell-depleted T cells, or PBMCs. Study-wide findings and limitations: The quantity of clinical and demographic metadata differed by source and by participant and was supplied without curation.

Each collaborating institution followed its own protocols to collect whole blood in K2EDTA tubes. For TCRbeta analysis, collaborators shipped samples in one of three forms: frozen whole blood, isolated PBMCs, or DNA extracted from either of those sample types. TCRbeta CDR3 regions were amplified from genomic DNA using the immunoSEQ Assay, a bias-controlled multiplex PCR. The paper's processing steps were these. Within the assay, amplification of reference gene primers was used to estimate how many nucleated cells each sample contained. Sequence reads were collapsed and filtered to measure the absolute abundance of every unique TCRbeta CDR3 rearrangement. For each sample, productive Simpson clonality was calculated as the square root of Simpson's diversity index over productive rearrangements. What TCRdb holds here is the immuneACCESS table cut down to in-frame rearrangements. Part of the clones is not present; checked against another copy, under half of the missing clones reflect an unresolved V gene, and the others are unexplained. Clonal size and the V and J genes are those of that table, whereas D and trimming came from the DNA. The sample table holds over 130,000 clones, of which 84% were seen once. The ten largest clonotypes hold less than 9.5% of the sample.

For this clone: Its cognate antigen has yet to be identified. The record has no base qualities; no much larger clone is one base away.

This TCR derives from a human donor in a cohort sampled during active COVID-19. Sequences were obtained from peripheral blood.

CDR3 loop: CASSPDRVEGYTF. The sequenced DNA: TGCGCCAGCAGCCCGGACAGGGTAGAGGGCTACACCTTC. This sequence uses TRBV5-1 and TRBJ1-2; the junction holds 8 bases that match TRBD1. CDR1 and CDR2 (SGHRS, YFSETQ) derive from the germline V gene. Trimming leaves V shorter by 4 bases and J shorter by 8 bases, with the junction holding 7 bases beyond the gene matches. Reading from cysteine to phenylalanine, the CDR3 counts 13 amino acids. This entry keeps only the CDR3 DNA: 39 bases, framed from base 1.